Sequencing of this T cell receptor (beta chain) was carried out in a study of tumor-infiltrating lymphocytes in primary liver carcinoma. Background on the study: Stage T1-T3 N0M0 tumors measured roughly 4.2 to 11 cm at most. Study-wide results and caveats: Tumor region pairs outstripped tumor-adjacent and tumor-blood pairs in overlap.

The CDR3 consists of 13 residues. Germline lookup yields CDR1 SGHAT and CDR2 FQDESV (reference sequence). Trimming shortened V by 5 bases and J by 11 bases, and 13 bases separated the two germline ends. Bulk tissue was left unsorted, and RNA and DNA were co-extracted from 20-30 mg of it. Tumor samples were assessed, and every one had over 75% viable tumor cells. The template, approximately 500 ng total RNA, yielded TCR beta cDNA made with a constant-region primer. Libraries of TCR beta came from three nested multiplex PCR rounds with slightly modified ARM-PCR. Primers for the first two PCR rounds were TRBV1-TRBV30 forward primers and a C-beta reverse primer (approximately 10 cycles per round). Each CDR3 protein gets one entry after TCRdb re-called the multiplex PCR reads with MiXCR. The sample contains about 210,000 distinct CDR3 sequences, roughly 80% of which appear only once. With regard to this clonotype: Its matching antigen is unknown.

Sequencing was carried out using tumor tissue from primary liver carcinoma. The chain links TRBV11-1 to TRBJ1-6; D not certain. This TCR was sampled from a man aged 40-49 years with primary liver carcinoma and hepatitis B virus infection. The CDR3 spells CASSRKPVTPLHF. The CDR3 nucleotides read TGTGCCAGCAGCCGGAAACCGGTTACACCCCTCCACTTT.